This TCR beta chain was sequenced in a study of T cell changes during pregnancy in multiple sclerosis. Method: immunoSEQ multiplex PCR; TCRdb's copy keeps in-frame clones and lacks some. The sample yields some 64,000 clones, around 92% seen once. Germline assignment: CDR1 LGHNA and CDR2 YNFKEQ. V gave up 4 bases and J gave up 4 bases, with 11 bases separating them. This CDR3 comprises 14 residues. The chain joins TRBV4-2 to TRBJ2-1; D ambiguous. The sequencing here drew on peripheral blood, taken in the first trimester of pregnancy. The TCR originated in a female donor with multiple sclerosis, enrolled in a pregnancy study. The CDR3 reads CASSPRQEYNEQFF. CDR3 bases: TGTGCCAGCAGCCCTCGGCAGGAATACAATGAGCAGTTCTTC.